A single sample is the source of the 27 T cell receptor beta chains below, sequenced in a study of T cell repertoires in cytomegalovirus infection. TCRdb re-called the reads through MiXCR, storing one row per CDR3 protein. Among about 830,000 distinct CDR3 sequences listed, about 33% were seen once. No antigen has been identified for these receptors. The sequenced sample was cultured CD8+ T cells from PBMCs, obtained from culture after CMV antigen stimulation. These receptors were collected from a human donor in good health (CMV status not recorded). Some clones in this sample may be carry-over from other donors' samples.

V and J are TRBV10-3 and TRBJ2-1; a weak D match, TRBD2 (7 bases). The germline V gene encodes CDR1 ENHRY and CDR2 SYGVKD. This CDR3 region has 17 residues. V dropped 0 bases and J dropped 8 bases, with 20 bases sitting between them. The DNA for the CDR3 is TGTGCCATCAGTGAGTCTAGGGGGGGGGCTGGACGGGATGAGCAGTTCTTC. This codes for CAISESRGGAGRDEQFF.

This chain links TRBV10-3 with TRBJ2-1; D unresolved. The CDR3 runs to 13 residues. V was shortened by 6 bases and J by 7 bases, with 13 bases between the two germline ends. CDR1 is ENHRY, CDR2 SYGVKD, per germline. DNA for the CDR3: TGTGCCATCAGCCCCACCGGGCCTAATGAGCAGTTCTTC. Protein sequence: CAISPTGPNEQFF.

The table lists this clonotype with a few counts. Relative to the germline gene, one junction end is altered; a read error may explain this. The chain employs TRBV4-1 and TRBJ2-7; no reliable D call. The germline CDR1 and CDR2 sequences are MGHRA and YSYEKL. The CDR3 totals 13 residues. The chain's CDR3 is CASSKDPGDEQYF. CDR3 nucleotide sequence: TGCGCCAGCAGCAAAGATCCGGGCGACGAGCAGTACTTC.

This chain connects TRBV12-3 or TRBV12-4 to TRBJ2-1; 10 nucleotides match TRBD1. Losses at the gene ends were 3 bases for V and 5 bases for J; bases not matched to a gene: 16. The CDR3 is 19 amino acids. The CDR3 bases are TGTGCCAGCAGTTTTGAGGGACAGGGGCCTCGGTGGGGCAACAATGAGCAGTTCTTC. Protein sequence: CASSFEGQGPRWGNNEQFF.

The rearrangement uses TRBV6-6 and TRBJ1-5, with D possibly TRBD1 on 5 matching bases. V dropped 6 bases and J dropped 6 bases, with 15 bases sitting between them. The germline gives CDR1 MNHNY, CDR2 SVGAGI (reference sequence). The CDR3 spans 14 residues. The CDR3 reads CASSQLGEGQPQHF. DNA of the CDR3: TGTGCCAGCAGCCAATTGGGGGAGGGTCAGCCCCAGCATTTT.

J is TRBJ1-2 and V is TRBV5-4; weak D call: TRBD1 (5 bases). The CDR3 runs to 15 residues. Trimming cost V 1 base and J 5 bases, with 15 bases left between them. Germline CDR1 and CDR2: SGHNT and YYREEE (reference sequence). The DNA for the CDR3 is TGTGCCAGCAGCTTGTCGTGGGACCACGAATATGGCTACACCTTC. Its protein product is CASSLSWDHEYGYTF. The whole variable domain, remainder taken from reference TRBV5-4 and TRBJ1-2, is ETGVTQSPTHLIKTRGQQVTLRCSSQSGHNTVSWYQQALGQGPQFIFQYYREEENGRGNFPPRFSGLQFPNYSSELNVNALELDDSALYLCASSLSWDHEYGYTFGSGTRLTVV.

This clonotype was seen at least ten times. The chain links TRBV12-3 or TRBV12-4 to TRBJ2-1, with 9 positions matching TRBD2. J gave up 7 bases and V 5 bases, and 9 bases lay outside the gene matches. This CDR3 comprises 15 residues. The CDR3 nucleotides read TGTGCCAGCAGTCCAAGCGGGGGGCACGAAAATGAGCAGTTCTTC. Encoded protein: CASSPSGGHENEQFF.

Many counts were recorded for this clonotype. V usage is TRBV7-2 and J usage is TRBJ2-5; perhaps D is TRBD1 or TRBD2 (6 bases each). The length of the CDR3 is 14 residues. Germline V gene sequence: CDR1 SGHTA, CDR2 FQGNSA. V was cut by 3 bases and J by 2 bases, with 10 bases left in between. CDR3 in DNA: TGTGCCAGCAGCTTTTTAGGGGGGCAAGAGACCCAGTACTTC. Translation: CASSFLGGQETQYF.

This clonotype was counted a few times. The chain combines TRBV20-1 with TRBJ1-5; D not certain. V shed 1 base and J shed 3 bases, with 13 bases lying between them. CDR3 length: 15 residues. Germline V gene sequence: CDR1 DFQATT, CDR2 SNEGSKA (reference sequence). CDR3 region: CSARGPDRFNQPQHF. CDR3 DNA: TGCAGTGCTAGAGGCCCGGATAGGTTCAATCAGCCCCAGCATTTT.

With regard to this clonotype: A much larger clone lies a single base off, so this may be a read error. V and J are TRBV28 and TRBJ1-5; D not resolved. V was trimmed by 6 bases and J by 3 bases, leaving 18 bases between them. Germline CDR1 and CDR2: MDHEN and SYDVKM. The CDR3 has 16 residues. CDR3 nucleotides: TGTGCCAGCAGCCCCTATAAGGACCTCACCAATCAGCCCCAGCATTTT. Translating it yields CASSPYKDLTNQPQHF.

This clonotype was counted between two and nine times. This rearrangement joins TRBV7-9 to TRBJ2-1, with 7 nucleotides matching TRBD1. This CDR3 is 15 amino acids long. Germline V gene data show CDR1 as SEHNR and CDR2 as FQNEAQ (reference sequence). Unmatched junction bases numbered 7, after V lost 5 bases and J lost 3 bases. CDR3 coding DNA: TGTGCCAGCAGCCTTGACAGGGTCAACTACAATGAGCAGTTCTTC. This translates into CASSLDRVNYNEQFF.

Many counts were recorded for this clonotype. The gene calls are TRBV6-5 and TRBJ1-1; D is unclear. Looked up from germline, CDR1 is MNHEY and CDR2 is SVGAGI. V was cut by 2 bases and J by 4 bases, with 8 bases left in between. The CDR3 is 13 amino acids. In DNA form, the CDR3 reads TGTGCCAGCAGTTACGGTCCAGGCACTGAAGCTTTCTTT. This gives the protein CASSYGPGTEAFF.

V usage is TRBV24-1 and J usage is TRBJ2-3; 7 bases line up with TRBD1. The CDR3 loop spans 15 amino acids. Germline CDR1 and CDR2: KGHDR and SFDVKD. V lost 4 bases to trimming and J lost 1 base; unmatched junction nucleotides: 4. Here the CDR3 DNA reads TGTGCCACCAGTGACCCCGGGACAGGCACAGATACGCAGTATTTT. Its protein product is CATSDPGTGTDTQYF.

The CDR3: CATTSPGQGGDEQFF. The CDR3, as DNA: TGTGCCACCACCTCCCCGGGACAGGGTGGTGATGAGCAGTTCTTC. This chain links TRBV24-1 with TRBJ2-1; 9 bases align to TRBD1. Trimming took 8 bases from V and 8 from J; bases not matched to a gene: 12. The CDR3 is made up of 15 amino acids. Germline values: CDR1 KGHDR, CDR2 SFDVKD.

This clonotype was counted at least ten times. This chain joins TRBV12-3 or TRBV12-4 and TRBJ2-2, with D perhaps given as TRBD1 or TRBD2 (5 bases each). The CDR3 totals 14 residues. The ends were cut back, 4 bases at V and 0 bases at J, with 6 bases in the middle. CDR3 residues: CASSSGPNTGELFF. The DNA of the CDR3 is TGTGCCAGCAGTTCGGGGCCGAACACCGGGGAGCTGTTTTTT.

This clonotype was counted a few times. The V gene is TRBV20-1, the J gene TRBJ1-5; D gene uncertain. CDR3 size: 14 residues. CDR1 DFQATT and CDR2 SNEGSKA come from the germline V gene (reference sequence). Trimming stripped 0 bases from V and 3 bases from J, with 9 bases between. CDR3 sequence: CSARDPGSNQPQHF. The CDR3 bases are TGCAGTGCTAGAGATCCCGGCTCCAATCAGCCCCAGCATTTT.

This clonotype has a handful of counts. The V gene is TRBV7-9, the J gene TRBJ2-1; 8 bases align to TRBD1. The J segment lost 6 bases and the V segment lost 1 base, leaving 14 bases of the junction unmatched. CDR3 size: 18 residues. Germline V gene data show CDR1 as SEHNR and CDR2 as FQNEAQ (reference sequence). The CDR3, as DNA: TGTGCCAGCAGCTTAGATTCGTACCGGACAGGGTATTTCAATGAGCAGTTCTTC. As protein: CASSLDSYRTGYFNEQFF.

This clonotype came up a few times. The CDR3 DNA reads TGTGCCAGCAGCTTAAGTCCGGGGGGGCCCTTATTGTCTCGGGAGCTGTTTTTT. Its translation: CASSLSPGGPLLSRELFF. This sequence joins TRBV7-3 and TRBJ2-2, with 8 bases aligning to TRBD2. The CDR3 sequence is 18 residues long. Germline V gene lookup returns CDR1 SGHTA and CDR2 FQGTGA. Germline trimming cut 1 base from V and 9 bases from J; bases unmatched to any gene: 16.

J is TRBJ2-1 and V is TRBV2; possibly TRBD1 for D (5 bases). V lost 6 bases, J lost 6 bases, and 12 bases lay in between. Germline-derived CDR1 and CDR2 are SNHLY and FYNNEI. The CDR3 is 13 amino acids. CDR3 in DNA: TGTGCCAGCAGCGCCAGACAGTTCAATGAGCAGTTCTTC. It specifies CASSARQFNEQFF. Filled out from reference TRBV2 and TRBJ2-1, the complete variable domain reads EPEVTQTPSHQVTQMGQEVILRCVPISNHLYFYWYRQILGQKVEFLVSFYNNEISEKSEIFDDQFSVERPDGSNFTLKIRSTKLEDSAMYFCASSARQFNEQFFGPGTRLTVL.

The chain employs TRBV4-1 and TRBJ2-4; the match to TRBD2 covers 9 bases. V was clipped by 0 bases and J by 1 base; unmatched bases: 7. The CDR3 has 18 amino acids. The germline gives CDR1 MGHRA, CDR2 YSYEKL. The CDR3 DNA reads as TGCGCCAGCAGCCAAGATGTGCGGGGGGGCGCCGCCAAAAACATTCAGTACTTC. Amino acids: CASSQDVRGGAAKNIQYF.

The chain couples TRBV19 to TRBJ1-4; 8 positions match TRBD1. J was trimmed by 7 bases and V by 11 bases; bases with no gene match: 12. The germline gives CDR1 LNHDA, CDR2 SQIVND (reference sequence). This CDR3 is built from 14 residues. Written as DNA, the CDR3 is TGTGCCTTGCGACCAGGGACAGGCTGTGAAAAACTGTTTTTT. It specifies CALRPGTGCEKLFF.

The V call is TRBV20-1, the J call TRBJ2-4; D is uncertain. The CDR3 totals 12 residues. Germline loops: CDR1 DFQATT, CDR2 SNEGSKA (reference sequence). Trimming shortened V by 5 bases and J by 5 bases, and 10 bases separated the two germline ends. The CDR3 loop reads CSAPGWENIQYF. Here the CDR3 DNA reads TGCAGTGCTCCCGGATGGGAAAACATTCAGTACTTC.

This clonotype appeared many times. The chain combines TRBV12-3 or TRBV12-4 with TRBJ1-1; D perhaps matches TRBD1 (5 bases). The V end was cut by 7 bases, the J end by 0 bases, with 18 bases between. The CDR3 covers 16 residues. The CDR3 region has the DNA TGTGCCAGCACCTCCTCAGGGCCTTTAGTGAACACTGAAGCTTTCTTT. It yields the protein CASTSSGPLVNTEAFF.

This clonotype has only a few counts. The chain has TRBV11-2 and TRBJ2-1; 10 bases match TRBD1. There are 14 residues in the CDR3. Germline-derived CDR1 and CDR2 are SGHAT and FQNNGV. The V and J ends lost 4 bases and 7 bases, in that order; junction bases with no gene match: 4. The CDR3 here is CASSSGQGWNEQFF. CDR3 in DNA: TGTGCCAGCAGCTCGGGACAGGGGTGGAATGAGCAGTTCTTC.

The chain couples TRBV2 to TRBJ2-2; D gene unclear. The CDR3 extends over 13 amino acids. Trimming shortened V by 7 bases and J by 5 bases, and 11 bases separated the two germline ends. Germline CDR1 is SNHLY and CDR2 is FYNNEI. CDR3 DNA: TGTGCCAGCATCGGCTCCCGGACCGGGGAGCTGTTTTTT. The encoded protein is CASIGSRTGELFF.

This clonotype has more than one count but fewer than ten. The J gene is TRBJ1-1, the V gene TRBV27; TRBD1 is a possible D gene (6 bases). Trimming pared 5 bases from V and 1 base from J, leaving 11 bases between. The CDR3 extends over 14 amino acids. The germline gives CDR1 MNHEY, CDR2 SMNVEV (reference sequence). In DNA, the CDR3 is TGTGCCAGCAGTGATACAGGGTGGAACACTGAAGCTTTCTTT. It codes for CASSDTGWNTEAFF.

This clonotype was counted only a few times. The chain combines TRBV12-3 or TRBV12-4 with TRBJ2-2; possible D gene TRBD2, 5 bases. The CDR3 loop spans 12 amino acids. V lost 4 bases and J lost 10, with 10 bases in between. The CDR3 DNA reads as TGTGCCAGCAGTTCCGCGGGCGTGGAGCTGTTTTTT. This translates into CASSSAGVELFF.